The 24 T cell receptor beta chains below come from one sample, sequenced in a study of blood T cell repertoires in COVID-19 (dated by TCRdb to about 2020). Receptor amplification or capture employed the immunoSEQ multiplex PCR assay. TCRdb holds this immuneACCESS table with in-frame rearrangements only. Some clones are missing; in checked studies, unresolved V genes explain under half, and the rest has no known cause. Recorded for this sample are about 150,000 clones; more than 75% of them occurred a single time. Around 6% of the sample is held by the ten biggest clonotypes. The sample consisted of PBMCs or T cells enriched from blood (not recorded which). All receptors derive from a woman in her forties or fifties who had recovered from COVID-19.

J is TRBJ2-7 and V is TRBV12-3 or TRBV12-4, with D tentatively TRBD2 (5 bases). This CDR3 spans 13 amino acids. Trimming pared 4 bases from V and 3 bases from J, leaving 10 bases between. The CDR3 DNA reads TGTGCCAGCAGTTCCGACGCGGGCTACGAGCAGTACGTC. This gives the protein CASSSDAGYEQYV.

This rearrangement joins TRBV28 to TRBJ1-5; D is undetermined. This CDR3 has 14 amino acids. V lost 1 base and J lost 7, with 11 bases in between. The germline gives CDR1 MDHEN, CDR2 SYDVKM. CDR3 region: CASSLYSLGQPQHF. The CDR3 bases are TGTGCCAGCAGTTTATATTCCCTGGGCCAGCCCCAGCATTTT.

In DNA form, the CDR3 reads TGTGCCAGCTCACCACCGAAGAGCTCCTATAATTCACCCCTCCACTTT. It yields the protein CASSPPKSSYNSPLHF. This chain uses TRBV18 with TRBJ1-6; D unclear. The V end was cut by 0 bases, the J end by 0 bases, with 6 bases between. The CDR3 runs to 16 residues. CDR1 and CDR2 (germline): KGHSH, LQKENI.

V usage is TRBV12-5 and J usage is TRBJ1-1, with D perhaps matching TRBD1 (6 bases). CDR1 is LGHNT, CDR2 FRNRAP, per germline. This CDR3 is 16 amino acids long. The V gene lost 0 bases and the J gene lost 4 bases, with 15 bases spanning the gap. Written as DNA, the CDR3 is TGTGCTAGTGGTTTGGTGGGGTTTTGGGGGCGCACTGAAGCTTTCTTT. It yields the protein CASGLVGFWGRTEAFF.

The chain joins TRBV2 to TRBJ1-1; maybe TRBD1 (5 bases). The CDR3 contains 12 residues. V was trimmed by 7 bases and J by 6 bases, leaving 12 bases between them. Germline V gene data show CDR1 as SNHLY and CDR2 as FYNNEI. The CDR3 spells CASTREGAEAFF. CDR3 coding DNA: TGTGCCAGCACCAGGGAGGGAGCTGAAGCTTTCTTT.

The chain uses TRBV10-3 and TRBJ1-2; D possibly corresponds to TRBD1 (6 bases). In germline, CDR1 is ENHRY, CDR2 SYGVKD. The CDR3 extends over 13 amino acids. V was cut by 6 bases and J by 7 bases, with 15 bases left in between. The chain's CDR3 is CAISLNRDAGYTF. The CDR3 nucleotides are TGTGCCATCAGCCTAAACAGGGATGCTGGCTACACCTTC.

This clone was seen only a few times. The chain joins TRBV6-2 or TRBV6-3 to TRBJ2-2, with 11 nucleotides matching TRBD2. V gave up 0 bases and J gave up 1 base; unmatched junction bases: 7. The CDR3 extends over 19 amino acids. Germline CDR1 is MNHEY and CDR2 is SVGEGT. CDR3: CASSYSTSSGGLNTGELFF. In nucleotides, the CDR3 is TGTGCCAGCAGTTACTCAACGTCTAGCGGGGGGCTGAACACCGGGGAGCTGTTTTTT.

V gene TRBV11-3 combines with J gene TRBJ2-7; 8 nucleotides line up with TRBD1. CDR3 length: 13 residues. CDR1 and CDR2 (germline): SGHNT, YENEEA. After removal of 4 bases from V and 3 bases from J, the junction contained 2 bases not matched to a gene. DNA for the CDR3: TGTGCCAGCAGCTATGGACAGGGCTACGAGCAGTACTTC. Its protein is CASSYGQGYEQYF.

The rearrangement links TRBV5-4 to TRBJ2-2; 7 bases fit TRBD2. The germline V gene encodes CDR1 SGHNT and CDR2 YYREEE (reference sequence). V was clipped by 4 bases and J by 7 bases; unmatched bases: 7. There are 14 residues in the CDR3. The CDR3 sequence: CASSPGGDRGELFF. The DNA for the CDR3 is TGTGCCAGCAGCCCTGGGGGGGACCGCGGGGAGCTGTTTTTT.

This chain connects TRBV10-3 to TRBJ2-7; perhaps TRBD2 as D (5 bases). This CDR3 region has 13 residues. CDR1 and CDR2 from the germline V gene are ENHRY and SYGVKD. Between the trimmed V and J ends, which lost 0 bases and 4 bases, there was a span of 7 bases. The DNA for the CDR3 is TGTGCCATCAGTGAGTCAAGGGAGTACGAGCAGTACGTC. This encodes CAISESREYEQYV.

Concerning this clone: The same CDR3 can be traced to other DNA sequences in this sample. The CDR3 region is CASSLTGAKNIQYF. CDR3 nucleotide sequence: TGTGCCAGCAGCTTGACAGGGGCCAAAAACATTCAGTACTTC. The J gene is TRBJ2-4, the V gene TRBV7-9; 7 nucleotides align to TRBD1. With V trimmed by 3 bases and J by 1 base, 0 bases remained unmatched. Germline V gene sequence: CDR1 SEHNR, CDR2 FQNEAQ (reference sequence). This CDR3 has 14 amino acids.

The CDR3 region has the DNA TGTGCCAGCGCTTCGGTACCGGGGACTGAAGCTTTCTTT. Its translation: CASASVPGTEAFF. J is TRBJ1-1 and V is TRBV7-8; D is ambiguous. Germline CDR1 reads SGHVS; CDR2 reads FQNEAQ. V lost 8 bases to trimming and J lost 5 bases, with 15 bases between them. This CDR3 is built from 13 residues.

This chain joins TRBV6-5 and TRBJ2-7; 7 nucleotides align to TRBD2. The CDR3 runs to 15 residues. CDR1 and CDR2 (germline): MNHEY, SVGAGI. The V segment lost 6 bases and the J segment 2 bases; nucleotides outside the gene matches: 10. For the CDR3, the DNA is TGTGCCAGCAGCCCCGGACTAGTCCTAGCCTACGAGCAGTACTTC. Amino acid sequence: CASSPGLVLAYEQYF.

This sequence joins TRBV7-2 and TRBJ1-2, with D possibly TRBD1 on 5 matching bases. This CDR3 has 17 amino acids. Germline V gene lookup returns CDR1 SGHTA and CDR2 FQGNSA. The V end lost 7 bases, the J end lost 3 bases, and 24 bases lay between the germline ends. CDR3 sequence: CASKRALGYQGDYGYTF. The CDR3, as DNA: TGTGCCAGCAAAAGAGCGTTAGGCTATCAGGGTGACTATGGCTACACCTTC.

The chain recombines TRBV3-1 (or the pseudogene TRBV3-2) with TRBJ1-3; possibly TRBD1 for D (6 bases). Looked up from germline, CDR1 is LGHDT and CDR2 is YNNKEL (reference sequence). V lost 5 bases and J lost 4, with 12 bases in between. CDR3 length: 14 amino acids. CDR3 DNA: TGTGCCAGCAGCTACAGACAGGTGGGAAACACCATATATTTT. It specifies CASSYRQVGNTIYF.

This clone appeared a few times. V gene TRBV20-1 combines with J gene TRBJ1-5, with D uncertain. The V and J ends lost 3 bases and 4 bases respectively, with 10 bases between them. The germline V gene encodes CDR1 DFQATT and CDR2 SNEGSKA (reference sequence). The CDR3 runs to 13 residues. CDR3 amino acids: CSASGRWNQPQHF. In DNA, the CDR3 is TGCAGTGCTAGTGGCAGATGGAATCAGCCCCAGCATTTT.

This clone occurred many times. V usage is TRBV2 and J usage is TRBJ2-2, with D maybe TRBD2 (6 bases). This CDR3 is 16 amino acids long. Trimming pared 2 bases from V and 5 bases from J, leaving 15 bases between. CDR1 and CDR2 (germline): SNHLY, FYNNEI. CDR3 sequence reads: CASSEWADAGTGELFF. The CDR3 nucleotides read TGTGCCAGCAGTGAATGGGCAGACGCGGGGACCGGGGAGCTGTTTTTT.

CDR3 nucleotide sequence: TGTGCCTGGAGTGGACAGGGATTTTATGGCTACACCTTC. Translation: CAWSGQGFYGYTF. The chain has TRBV30 and TRBJ1-2; TRBD1 agrees at 7 bases. Germline CDR1 and CDR2: GTSNPN and SVGIG (reference sequence). Trimming cost V 1 base and J 5 bases; bases outside gene matches: 4. This CDR3 is built from 13 residues. Based on the CDR3 plus reference TRBV30 and TRBJ1-2, the full variable domain is SQTIHQWPATLVQPVGSPLSLECTVEGTSNPNLYWYRQAAGRGLQLLFYSVGIGQISSEVPQNLSASRPQDRQFILSSKKLLLSDSGFYLCAWSGQGFYGYTFGSGTRLTVV.

This chain connects TRBV18 to TRBJ2-7, with 10 positions matching TRBD1. The CDR3 has 15 residues. Germline CDR1 reads KGHSH; CDR2 reads LQKENI. The trim removed 6 bases at V and 0 bases at J, leaving 5 bases unmatched. The CDR3: CASSRTGGLSYEQYF. The CDR3 nucleotides read TGTGCCAGCTCGCGGACAGGGGGTCTCTCCTACGAGCAGTACTTC.

The chain uses TRBV11-2 and TRBJ1-1; D perhaps matches TRBD1 (6 bases). This CDR3 region has 13 residues. Looked up from germline, CDR1 is SGHAT and CDR2 is FQNNGV. The germline V and J ends were trimmed by 2 bases and 6 bases, with 10 bases remaining between them. DNA for the CDR3: TGTGCCAGCAGCTTAACAGGGAAGGCTGAAGCTTTCTTT. The encoded protein is CASSLTGKAEAFF.

A single count supports this clone. This chain joins TRBV7-2 and TRBJ1-5, with a weak D call TRBD1 (5 bases). Germline lookup yields CDR1 SGHTA and CDR2 FQGNSA. CDR3 length: 15 residues. Between the trimmed V and J ends, which lost 1 base and 7 bases, there was a span of 14 bases. As DNA, the CDR3 is TGTGCCAGCAGCTTAGATCTGGCAGGGAGGCAGCCCCAGCATTTT. It codes for CASSLDLAGRQPQHF. The full variable domain, rest sourced from reference TRBV7-2 and TRBJ1-5, is GAGVSQSPSNKVTEKGKDVELRCDPISGHTALYWYRQSLGQGLEFLIYFQGNSAPDKSGLPSDRFSAERTGGSVSTLTIQRTQQEDSAVYLCASSLDLAGRQPQHFGDGTRLSIL.

The rearrangement links TRBV11-2 to TRBJ1-4, with TRBD1 identical over 9 bases. The length of the CDR3 is 16 residues. The junction had 11 bases not matched to a gene; V was cut back by 4 bases and J by 8 bases. CDR1 SGHAT and CDR2 FQNNGV come from the germline V gene. The CDR3 spells CASSSLYRGRAEKLFF. DNA for the CDR3: TGTGCCAGCAGCTCTCTCTACAGGGGGCGGGCGGAAAAACTGTTTTTT.

The chain links TRBV29-1 to TRBJ2-5; 7 positions agree with TRBD1. The CDR3 length is 15 residues. Germline CDR1 SQVTM, CDR2 ANQGSEA. V shed 1 base and J 4 bases; nucleotides not matched to a gene: 9. The chain's CDR3 is CSVEVDRSNGETQYF. In nucleotides, the CDR3 is TGCAGCGTTGAAGTGGACAGGTCGAATGGAGAGACCCAGTACTTC.

This chain joins TRBV6-5 and TRBJ1-3; a possible D gene is TRBD1 (5 bases). Trimming took off 6 bases at V and 4 bases at J, with 13 bases between the two ends. Germline CDR1 is MNHEY and CDR2 is SVGAGI. The CDR3 runs to 14 residues. CDR3 amino acids: CASRDTGQGNTIYF. The CDR3 DNA sequence: TGTGCCAGCAGGGACACAGGTCAGGGAAACACCATATATTTT.